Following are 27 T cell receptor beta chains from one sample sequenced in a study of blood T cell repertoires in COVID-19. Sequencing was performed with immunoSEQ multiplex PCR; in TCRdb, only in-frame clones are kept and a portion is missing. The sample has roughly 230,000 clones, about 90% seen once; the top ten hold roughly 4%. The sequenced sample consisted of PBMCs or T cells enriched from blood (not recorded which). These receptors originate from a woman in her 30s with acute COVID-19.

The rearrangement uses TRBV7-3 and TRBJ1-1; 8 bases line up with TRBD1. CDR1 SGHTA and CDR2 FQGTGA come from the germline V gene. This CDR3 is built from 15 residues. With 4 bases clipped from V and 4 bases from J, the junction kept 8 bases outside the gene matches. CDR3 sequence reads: CASSSGQGIGTEAFF. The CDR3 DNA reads TGTGCCAGCAGCTCCGGACAGGGAATCGGCACTGAAGCTTTCTTT.

CDR3 in DNA: TGCGCCAGCAGCCAAGATGTTGGCAGAAATGAAAAACTGTTTTTT. Translation: CASSQDVGRNEKLFF. The chain is built from TRBV4-3 and TRBJ1-4; unclear D gene. V lost 0 bases and J 5 bases, leaving 10 bases between the germline ends. Germline V gives CDR1 LGHNA, CDR2 YSLEER. The CDR3 totals 15 residues.

The CDR3 loop reads CASSPRDKIGSTDTQYF. Written as DNA, the CDR3 is TGTGCCAGCAGCCCGAGGGATAAAATTGGTAGCACAGATACGCAGTATTTT. This chain joins TRBV7-9 and TRBJ2-3; D perhaps matches TRBD2 (5 bases). There are 17 residues in the CDR3. V gave up 5 bases and J gave up 0 bases, with 18 bases separating them. The V gene's germline CDR1 is SEHNR and CDR2 FQNEAQ (reference sequence).

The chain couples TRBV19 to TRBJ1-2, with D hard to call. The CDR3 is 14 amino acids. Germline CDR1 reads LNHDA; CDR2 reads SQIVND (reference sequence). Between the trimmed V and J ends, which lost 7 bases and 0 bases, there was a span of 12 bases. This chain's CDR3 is CASTPLTTNYGYTF. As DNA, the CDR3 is TGTGCCAGTACCCCCTTGACTACTAACTATGGCTACACCTTC.

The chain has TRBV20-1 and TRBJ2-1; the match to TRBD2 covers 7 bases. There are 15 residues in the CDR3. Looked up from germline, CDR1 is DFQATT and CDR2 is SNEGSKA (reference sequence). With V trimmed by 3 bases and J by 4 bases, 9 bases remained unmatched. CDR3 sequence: CSASEGGERYNEQFF. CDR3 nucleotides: TGCAGTGCTAGTGAGGGAGGGGAAAGGTACAATGAGCAGTTCTTC.

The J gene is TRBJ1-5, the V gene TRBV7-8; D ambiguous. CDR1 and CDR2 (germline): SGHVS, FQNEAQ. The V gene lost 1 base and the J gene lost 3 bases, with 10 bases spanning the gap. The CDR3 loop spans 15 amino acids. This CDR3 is CASSLEWTNNQPQHF. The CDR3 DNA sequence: TGTGCCAGCAGCTTAGAGTGGACTAACAATCAGCCCCAGCATTTT.

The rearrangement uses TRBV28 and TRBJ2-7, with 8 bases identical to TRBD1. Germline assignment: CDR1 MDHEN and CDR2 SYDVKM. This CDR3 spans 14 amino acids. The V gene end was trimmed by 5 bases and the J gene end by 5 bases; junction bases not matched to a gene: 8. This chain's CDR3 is CASSGGQGLNEQYF. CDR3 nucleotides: TGTGCCAGCAGTGGAGGACAGGGTTTGAACGAGCAGTACTTC. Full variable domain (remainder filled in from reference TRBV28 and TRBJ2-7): DVKVTQSSRYLVKRTGEKVFLECVQDMDHENMFWYRQDPGLGLRLIYFSYDVKMKEKGDIPEGYSVSREKKERFSLILESASTNQTSMYLCASSGGQGLNEQYFGPGTRLTVT.

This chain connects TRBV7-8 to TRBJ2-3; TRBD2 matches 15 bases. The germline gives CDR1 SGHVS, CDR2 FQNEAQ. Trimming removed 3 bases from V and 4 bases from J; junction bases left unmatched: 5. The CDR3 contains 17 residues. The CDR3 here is CASSFGLAGGRADTQYF. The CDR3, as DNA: TGTGCCAGCAGCTTTGGACTAGCGGGGGGGCGGGCAGATACGCAGTATTTT.

The CDR3 nucleotides read TGTGCCAGCAGCCGCACCGGGACAGGGGTCGTTGGCTACACCTTC. Translation gives CASSRTGTGVVGYTF. The rearrangement joins TRBV3-1 (or the pseudogene TRBV3-2) to TRBJ1-2; 10 nucleotides agree with TRBD1. The trim removed 4 bases at V and 7 bases at J, leaving 9 bases unmatched. The CDR3 extends over 15 amino acids. CDR1 is LGHDT and CDR2 is YNNKEL in the germline V gene (reference sequence).

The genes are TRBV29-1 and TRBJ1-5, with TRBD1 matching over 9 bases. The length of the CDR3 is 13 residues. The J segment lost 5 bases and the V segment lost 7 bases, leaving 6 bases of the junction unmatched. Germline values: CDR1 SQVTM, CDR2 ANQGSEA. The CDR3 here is CSAWGQGDQPQHF. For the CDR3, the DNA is TGCAGCGCCTGGGGACAGGGAGATCAGCCCCAGCATTTT. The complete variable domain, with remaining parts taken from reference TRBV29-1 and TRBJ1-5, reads SAVISQKPSRDICQRGTSLTIQCQVDSQVTMMFWYRQQPGQSLTLIATANQGSEATYESGFVIDKFPISRPNLTFSTLTVSNMSPEDSSIYLCSAWGQGDQPQHFGDGTRLSIL.

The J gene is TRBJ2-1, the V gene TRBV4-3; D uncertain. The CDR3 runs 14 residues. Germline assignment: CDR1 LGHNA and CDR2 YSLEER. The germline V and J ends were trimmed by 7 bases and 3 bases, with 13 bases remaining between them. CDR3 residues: CASKPRVDYNEQFF. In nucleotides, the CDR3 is TGCGCCAGCAAGCCCCGGGTAGACTACAATGAGCAGTTCTTC.

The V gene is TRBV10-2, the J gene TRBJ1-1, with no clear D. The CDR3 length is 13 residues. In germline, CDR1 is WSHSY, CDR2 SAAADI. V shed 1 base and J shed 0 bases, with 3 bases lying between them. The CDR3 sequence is CASSELMNTEAFF. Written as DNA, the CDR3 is TGCGCCAGCAGTGAGTTAATGAACACTGAAGCTTTCTTT.

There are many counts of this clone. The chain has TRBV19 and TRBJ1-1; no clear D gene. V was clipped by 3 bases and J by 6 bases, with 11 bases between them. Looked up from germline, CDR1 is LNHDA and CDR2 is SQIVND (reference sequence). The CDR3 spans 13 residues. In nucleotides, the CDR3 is TGTGCCAGTAGTATCCGGCCCGGGGCTGAAGCTTTCTTT. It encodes CASSIRPGAEAFF.

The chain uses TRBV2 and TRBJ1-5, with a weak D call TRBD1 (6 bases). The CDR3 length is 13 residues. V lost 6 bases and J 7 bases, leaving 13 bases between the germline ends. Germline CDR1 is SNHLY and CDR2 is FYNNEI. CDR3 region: CASSLGGWQPQHF. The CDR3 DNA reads TGTGCCAGCAGCCTAGGGGGTTGGCAGCCCCAGCATTTT. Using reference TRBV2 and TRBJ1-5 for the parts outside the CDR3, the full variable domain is EPEVTQTPSHQVTQMGQEVILRCVPISNHLYFYWYRQILGQKVEFLVSFYNNEISEKSEIFDDQFSVERPDGSNFTLKIRSTKLEDSAMYFCASSLGGWQPQHFGDGTRLSIL.

The CDR3 spells CASSSRTPNTGELFF. DNA of the CDR3: TGTGCCAGCAGCTCCAGGACTCCGAACACCGGGGAGCTGTTTTTT. The J gene is TRBJ2-2, the V gene TRBV6-5, with D possibly matching TRBD2 (5 bases). Germline CDR1 is MNHEY and CDR2 is SVGAGI. The germline V and J ends were trimmed by 6 bases and 0 bases, with 11 bases remaining between them. This CDR3 spans 15 amino acids.

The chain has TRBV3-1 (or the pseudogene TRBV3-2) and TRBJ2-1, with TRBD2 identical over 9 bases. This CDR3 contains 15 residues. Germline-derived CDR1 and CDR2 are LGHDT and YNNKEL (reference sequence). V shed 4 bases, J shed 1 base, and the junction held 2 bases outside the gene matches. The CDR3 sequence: CASSPAGGSYNEQFF. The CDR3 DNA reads TGTGCCAGCAGCCCAGCGGGGGGTTCCTACAATGAGCAGTTCTTC.

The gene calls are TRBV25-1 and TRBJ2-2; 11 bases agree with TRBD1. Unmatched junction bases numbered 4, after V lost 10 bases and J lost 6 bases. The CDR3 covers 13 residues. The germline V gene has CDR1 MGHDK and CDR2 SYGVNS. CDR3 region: CATLGQGAGELFF. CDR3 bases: TGTGCCACCCTGGGACAGGGGGCCGGGGAGCTGTTTTTT.

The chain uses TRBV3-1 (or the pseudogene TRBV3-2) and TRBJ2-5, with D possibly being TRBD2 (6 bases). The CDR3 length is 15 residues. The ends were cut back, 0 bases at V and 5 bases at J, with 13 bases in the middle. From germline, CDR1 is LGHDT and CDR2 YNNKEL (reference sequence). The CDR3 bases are TGTGCCAGCAGCCAAGATAGGACTACCCGGGAGACCCAGTACTTC. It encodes CASSQDRTTRETQYF.

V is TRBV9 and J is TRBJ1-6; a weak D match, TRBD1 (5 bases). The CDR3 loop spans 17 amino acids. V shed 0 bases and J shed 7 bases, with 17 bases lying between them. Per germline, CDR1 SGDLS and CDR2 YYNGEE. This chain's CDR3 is CASSVERGVGGNSPLHF. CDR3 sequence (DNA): TGTGCCAGCAGCGTAGAGAGAGGGGTTGGGGGGAATTCACCCCTCCACTTT.

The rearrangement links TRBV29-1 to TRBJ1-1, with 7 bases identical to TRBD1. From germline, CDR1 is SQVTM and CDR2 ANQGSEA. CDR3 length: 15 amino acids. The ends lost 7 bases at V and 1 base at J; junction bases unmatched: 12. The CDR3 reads CSGVDDRETNTEAFF. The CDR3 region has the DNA TGCAGCGGCGTTGACGACAGGGAGACGAACACTGAAGCTTTCTTT.

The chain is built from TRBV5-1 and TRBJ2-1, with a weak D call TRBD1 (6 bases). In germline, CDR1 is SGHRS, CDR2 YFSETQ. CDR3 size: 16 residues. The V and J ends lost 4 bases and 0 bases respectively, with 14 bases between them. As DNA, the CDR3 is TGCGCCAGCAGCCCCGGTAGGGGGAGCTCCTACAATGAGCAGTTCTTC. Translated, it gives CASSPGRGSSYNEQFF. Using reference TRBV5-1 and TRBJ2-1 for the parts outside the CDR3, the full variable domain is KAGVTQTPRYLIKTRGQQVTLSCSPISGHRSVSWYQQTPGQGLQFLFEYFSETQRNKGNFPGRFSGRQFSNSRSEMNVSTLELGDSALYLCASSPGRGSSYNEQFFGPGTRLTVL.

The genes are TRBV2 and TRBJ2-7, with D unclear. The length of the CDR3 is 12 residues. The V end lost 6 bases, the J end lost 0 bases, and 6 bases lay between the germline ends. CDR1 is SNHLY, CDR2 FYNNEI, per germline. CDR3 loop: CASSPGSYEQYF. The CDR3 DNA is TGTGCCAGCAGCCCGGGCTCCTACGAGCAGTACTTC.

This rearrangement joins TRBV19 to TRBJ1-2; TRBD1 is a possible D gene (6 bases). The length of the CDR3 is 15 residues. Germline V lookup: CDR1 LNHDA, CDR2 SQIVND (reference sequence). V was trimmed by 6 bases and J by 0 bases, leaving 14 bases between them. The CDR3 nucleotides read TGTGCCAGTAGAATTCTCCGGGACACTAACTATGGCTACACCTTC. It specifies CASRILRDTNYGYTF.

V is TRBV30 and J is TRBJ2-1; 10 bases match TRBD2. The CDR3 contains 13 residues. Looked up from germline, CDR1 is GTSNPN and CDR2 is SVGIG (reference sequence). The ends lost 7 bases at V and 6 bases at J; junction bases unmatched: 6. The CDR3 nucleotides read TGTGCCTCAGGGACTAGCGTGTTCAATGAGCAGTTCTTC. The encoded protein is CASGTSVFNEQFF.

As DNA, the CDR3 is TGCGCCAGCAGCTTGGGACAGGGAATACCCTTCTACGAGCAGTACTTC. Translation: CASSLGQGIPFYEQYF. The chain joins TRBV5-1 to TRBJ2-7; 7 bases are shared with TRBD1. The V and J ends lost 0 bases and 3 bases, in that order; junction bases with no gene match: 9. CDR3 size: 16 residues. Germline V CDR1 and CDR2: SGHRS, YFSETQ.

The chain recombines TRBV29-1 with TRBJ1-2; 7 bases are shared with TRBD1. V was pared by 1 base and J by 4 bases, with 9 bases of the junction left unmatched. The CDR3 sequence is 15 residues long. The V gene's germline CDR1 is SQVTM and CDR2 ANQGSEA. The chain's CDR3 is CSVEGQGSIGYGYTF. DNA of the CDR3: TGCAGCGTTGAAGGACAGGGTAGTATTGGCTATGGCTACACCTTC.

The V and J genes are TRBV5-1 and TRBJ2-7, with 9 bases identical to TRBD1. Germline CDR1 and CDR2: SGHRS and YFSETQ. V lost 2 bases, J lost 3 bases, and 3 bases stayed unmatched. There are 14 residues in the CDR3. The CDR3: CASSFGTGLYEQYF. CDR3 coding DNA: TGCGCCAGCAGCTTTGGGACAGGGCTCTACGAGCAGTACTTC.